This is a list of T cell receptor beta chains from one sample in a study of blood T cells in healthy people across ages. TCRdb processed the 5' RACE reads anew with MiXCR; each CDR3 protein has one entry. The sample yields around 1,900,000 distinct CDR3 sequences, around 40% seen once. Sequenced material: blood. Receptors were obtained from a human donor in good health. Each CDR3 is given with its conserved first and last residue. The D gene is left open where the match is weak. The size field is filled for only some rows; it gives once, few, many or a size class.

v_gene,j_gene,len,abundance,d_gene,CDR3aa,CDR3nt
TRBV10-2,TRBJ1-1,13,few,-,CASSGLPNTEAFF,TGCGCCAGCAGTGGATTACCGAACACTGAAGCTTTCTTT
TRBV15,TRBJ2-1,18,few,TRBD1,CATSRGVRGQGPHNEQFF,TGTGCCACCAGCAGAGGGGTAAGGGGACAGGGTCCCCACAATGAGCAGTTCTTC
TRBV7-3,TRBJ2-1,19,few,TRBD2,CASSPRAREGRTTNNEQFF,TGTGCCAGCAGCCCCCGTGCAAGGGAGGGGAGGACTACGAACAATGAGCAGTTCTTC
TRBV7-9,TRBJ2-4,13,-,-,CASSPKEKNIQYF,TGTGCCAGCAGCCCAAAGGAGAAAAACATTCAGTACTTC
TRBV27,TRBJ2-5,15,-,TRBD2,CASRQKRGPQETQYF,TGTGCCAGCCGCCAGAAGCGGGGGCCACAAGAGACCCAGTACTTC
TRBV6-1,TRBJ1-2,13,few,-,CASRVSAGDGYTF,TGTGCCAGCAGGGTTTCCGCGGGGGATGGCTACACCTTC
TRBV6-5,TRBJ2-7,13,many,-,CASSYSRGYEQYF,TGTGCCAGCAGTTACTCGAGGGGTTACGAGCAGTACTTC
TRBV4-1,TRBJ2-7,14,-,TRBD2,CASSDYGGDYEQYF,TGCGCCAGCAGCGACTACGGGGGGGACTACGAGCAGTACTTC
TRBV7-3,TRBJ2-6,16,many,-,CASSLLGNSGANVLTF,TGTGCCAGCAGCTTATTGGGAAACTCTGGGGCCAACGTCCTGACTTTC
TRBV20-1,TRBJ2-1,15,-,-,CSARDGGLWNNEQFF,TGCAGTGCTAGAGACGGGGGATTGTGGAACAATGAGCAGTTCTTC
TRBV6-5,TRBJ1-4,13,-,TRBD1,CATRRGGFEKLFF,TGTGCCACCCGCAGGGGGGGATTTGAAAAACTGTTTTTT
TRBV12-3/TRBV12-4,TRBJ2-1,12,-,TRBD1,CASTQDRNEQFF,TGTGCCAGCACCCAGGACAGGAATGAGCAGTTCTTC
TRBV10-3,TRBJ2-5,14,-,-,CAINPTGTQETQYF,TGTGCCATCAACCCGACAGGAACCCAAGAGACCCAGTACTTC
TRBV6-1,TRBJ1-2,17,few,-,CASSGNADSPSSYGYTF,TGTGCCAGCAGTGGGAATGCAGACAGCCCATCGAGCTATGGCTACACCTTC
TRBV11-1,TRBJ2-5,15,-,-,CASSPRERNQETQYF,TGTGCCAGCAGTCCCAGGGAGCGCAACCAAGAGACCCAGTACTTC
TRBV9,TRBJ1-5,15,-,-,CASSPEGAVNQPQHF,TGTGCCAGCAGCCCCGAAGGGGCCGTCAATCAGCCCCAGCATTTT
TRBV7-3,TRBJ1-2,14,few,TRBD1,CASSTGTGVGGYTF,TGTGCCAGCAGCACCGGGACAGGGGTCGGCGGCTACACCTTC
TRBV12-3/TRBV12-4,TRBJ2-7,14,few,-,CASSLDGRTYEQYF,TGTGCCAGCAGTTTAGACGGCAGAACCTACGAGCAGTACTTC
TRBV4-1,TRBJ2-1,16,few,-,CASSQEPGLTMNEQFF,TGCGCCAGCAGCCAAGAACCGGGACTCACCATGAATGAGCAGTTCTTC
TRBV7-3,TRBJ1-2,14,few,-,CASSPPPHYYGYTF,TGTGCCAGCAGCCCGCCACCCCATTACTATGGCTACACCTTC
TRBV6-2/TRBV6-3,TRBJ2-3,15,once,-,CASSPNEFLSDTQYF,TGTGCCAGCAGCCCGAATGAGTTCCTGTCAGATACGCAGTATTTT
TRBV7-9,TRBJ1-1,15,few,-,CASSSAGTMNTEAFF,TGTGCCAGCAGCTCAGCCGGGACCATGAACACTGAAGCTTTCTTT
TRBV7-2,TRBJ1-4,15,-,-,CASSVTGMSHEKLFF,TGTGCCAGCAGCGTAACAGGGATGTCCCATGAAAAACTGTTTTTT
TRBV4-3,TRBJ2-5,18,-,-,CASSQPPGRKPNQETQYF,TGCGCCAGCAGCCAACCGCCGGGACGAAAGCCAAATCAAGAGACCCAGTACTTC
TRBV7-2,TRBJ1-2,12,many,-,CASRGGNYGYTF,TGTGCCAGCCGGGGGGGTAACTATGGCTACACCTTC
TRBV2,TRBJ2-1,15,-,-,CASSRAGVGFDEQFF,TGTGCCAGCAGCAGAGCGGGCGTGGGTTTCGATGAGCAGTTCTTC
TRBV29-1,TRBJ2-1,14,many,-,CSVEYRPRNNEQFF,TGCAGCGTTGAATACCGCCCGCGGAACAATGAGCAGTTCTTC
TRBV7-8,TRBJ2-7,15,few,TRBD1,CASSLGSQGACEQYF,TGTGCCAGCAGCTTAGGGTCGCAGGGGGCCTGCGAGCAGTACTTC
TRBV12-3/TRBV12-4,TRBJ2-3,15,-,-,CASSLEGGGADTQYF,TGTGCCAGCAGTTTAGAGGGAGGGGGTGCAGATACGCAGTATTTT
TRBV6-5,TRBJ2-1,17,once,-,CASSYLVGGSSYNEQFF,TGTGCCAGCAGTTACTTGGTGGGGGGAAGCTCCTACAATGAGCAGTTCTTC
TRBV5-1,TRBJ1-2,14,-,-,CASSIDPSNYGYTF,TGCGCCAGCAGCATCGATCCCTCTAACTATGGCTACACCTTC
TRBV27,TRBJ2-5,12,-,-,CASSRNKETQYF,TGTGCCAGCAGCCGAAATAAAGAGACCCAGTACTTC
TRBV4-3,TRBJ2-5,16,-,-,CASSQDGTEYQETQYF,TGCGCTAGCAGCCAAGACGGGACTGAGTACCAAGAGACCCAGTACTTC
TRBV12-3/TRBV12-4,TRBJ1-2,13,-,-,CASSFRRGNGYTF,TGTGCCAGCAGTTTCCGCAGGGGAAATGGCTACACCTTC
TRBV13,TRBJ2-7,14,few,-,CASSQDYHSYEQYF,TGTGCCAGCAGTCAGGACTACCACTCCTACGAGCAGTACTTC
TRBV13,TRBJ1-6,15,-,-,CASSFEAWRNSPLHF,TGTGCCAGCAGCTTTGAGGCCTGGAGGAATTCACCCCTCCACTTT
TRBV27,TRBJ2-5,13,-,-,CASSLFPGETQYF,TGTGCCAGCAGCTTGTTCCCGGGGGAGACCCAGTACTTC
TRBV7-2,TRBJ2-2,16,-,-,CASSPRAGSNTGELFF,TGTGCCAGCAGCCCCCGCGCAGGCTCGAACACCGGGGAGCTGTTTTTT
TRBV7-2,TRBJ1-2,15,-,-,CASSPDPLWGDGYTF,TGTGCCAGCAGCCCGGACCCCCTTTGGGGCGATGGCTACACCTTC
TRBV4-3,TRBJ2-1,18,-,TRBD2,CASSQENVLAGGHNEQFF,TGCGCCAGCAGCCAAGAAAACGTCCTAGCGGGGGGGCACAATGAGCAGTTCTTC
TRBV6-2/TRBV6-3,TRBJ2-7,16,few,TRBD1,CASSRTPGQAFHEQYF,TGTGCCAGCAGTCGAACCCCGGGACAGGCTTTCCACGAGCAGTACTTC
TRBV6-6,TRBJ2-7,16,-,TRBD1,CASSYSGGTGSYEQYF,TGTGCCAGCAGTTACTCAGGGGGGACAGGGTCGTACGAGCAGTACTTC
TRBV29-1,TRBJ1-1,13,-,-,CSVDTGQNTEAFF,TGCAGCGTTGATACAGGGCAAAACACTGAAGCTTTCTTT
TRBV3-1,TRBJ2-7,15,few,-,CASSQRGDTFYEQYF,TGTGCCAGCAGCCAAAGAGGGGACACCTTCTACGAGCAGTACTTC
TRBV7-2,TRBJ2-7,12,-,-,CAEEDGGGEQYF,TGTGCCGAGGAGGATGGAGGGGGCGAGCAGTACTTC
TRBV6-5,TRBJ2-5,15,-,-,CTSSYSITKGETQYF,TGTACCAGCAGTTACTCGATAACCAAGGGAGAGACCCAGTACTTC
TRBV29-1,TRBJ2-1,12,few,-,CSPLDGYNERFF,TGCAGCCCGTTGGACGGTTACAATGAGCGGTTCTTC
TRBV20-1,TRBJ2-5,13,-,-,CSASTQVQETQYF,TGCAGTGCTAGTACTCAGGTCCAAGAGACCCAGTACTTC
TRBV4-1,TRBJ2-1,16,-,TRBD2,CASRLQQRGGLGEQFF,TGCGCCAGCAGACTTCAACAGCGGGGGGGCCTTGGTGAGCAGTTCTTC
TRBV4-1,TRBJ2-3,15,few,-,CASSQVGGKTDTQYF,TGCGCCAGCAGCCAAGTCGGGGGCAAGACAGATACGCAGTATTTT
TRBV7-2,TRBJ1-1,15,-,TRBD1,CASRDSSGRDTEAFF,TGTGCCAGCCGGGACAGCTCAGGGAGGGACACTGAAGCTTTCTTT
TRBV20-1,TRBJ2-3,15,few,-,CSARGGAKNTDTQYF,TGCAGTGCTAGAGGGGGGGCTAAGAACACAGATACGCAGTATTTT
TRBV20-1,TRBJ2-1,15,many,-,CSARAWQLSYNEQFF,TGCAGTGCTAGAGCGTGGCAGCTCTCTTACAATGAGCAGTTCTTC